This T cell receptor beta chain was profiled in a study of OX40 agonist ivuxolimab in advanced cancers. Looking at the study overall: Ivuxolimab was a fully human IgG2 agonistic monoclonal antibody targeting the costimulatory receptor OX40 (CD134). Of the roughly 53 patients in dose escalation, around 19 had hepatocellular carcinoma, some 15 had melanoma, 9 had renal cell carcinoma and 9 had head and neck cancer. Intravenous ivuxolimab was administered to patients every 2 weeks at six dose levels: 0.01, 0.1, 0.3, 1.5, 3 and 10 mg/kg. The monotherapy dose-escalation portion (N of about 47 patients) of the phase I ivuxolimab trial is reported in the paper. The purpose of peripheral TCRbeta sequencing was to test whether ivuxolimab changed TCR sequence diversity and led to clonal T-cell expansion. In the dose-escalation cohort, 82.7% of patients were male, and the mean age was roughly 60 years, with a range of roughly 23 to 85. Three dose-escalation patients achieved partial responses, one with hepatocellular carcinoma and two with cutaneous melanoma. Prior anti-PD-1, anti-PD-L1 or anti-CTLA-4 therapy was permitted, and approximately 39% of dose-escalation patients had received checkpoint inhibitors.

The junction shows trimming of 4 bases on V and 8 bases on J, plus 15 bases between the germline ends. Including cysteine and phenylalanine, the CDR3 has 14 amino acids. The entry retains the CDR3 DNA only, 42 bases that are in frame from base 1. Sequences SGHRS (CDR1) and YFSETQ (CDR2) are obtained from the germline V gene. What the research found in general, with its limitations: Clonal expansion of both CD4+ and CD8+ blood T cells was observed from baseline to week 6 at doses 0.1 to 3.0 mg/kg. After ivuxolimab, expanded clones were on average more numerous among CD8+ T cells than among CD4+ T cells. Low levels of normalized T-cell clonal expansion were also seen in some nonresponding patients. In the 0.1-3.0 mg/kg groups, partial responders had among the lowest normalized peripheral clonal expansion, particularly in CD8+ T cells. Antigen specificity was not determined for the clonally expanded peripheral T cells.

Genomic DNA was extracted from sorted cells for sequencing of the TCRbeta CDR3 region. The immunoSEQ Assay was used to sequence the TCRbeta CDR3 regions. TCRdb holds this immuneACCESS table with in-frame rearrangements only. Some clones are missing; in checked studies, unresolved V genes explain under half, and the rest has no known cause. The sample table lists 94,000 or so clones, around four fifths of them with a count of one. The ten top clones hold roughly 1.1% of the sample. Patients with a history of autoimmune disease or receiving systemic immunosuppression were excluded from the trial. Peripheral blood for TCR sequencing was collected from all dose cohorts at baseline, on cycle 4 day 1, and on cycle 7 day 1. The samples were drawn from a first-in-human, open-label, multicenter phase I dose-escalation trial of ivuxolimab. Adults with locally advanced or metastatic head and neck squamous cell, hepatocellular, melanoma or renal cell carcinoma were enrolled in the trial. Before TCR sequencing, CD4+ T cells and CD8+ T cells from peripheral blood were sorted into separate populations.

As to this clone: The target of this receptor is not known. Nothing much larger sits one base from this clone, and base qualities are not available.

This chain joins TRBV5-1 to TRBJ1-4, with the D gene call left open. Sequenced material: CD4+ or CD8+ T cells sorted from blood, taken in a trial of the OX40 agonist ivuxolimab. This sequence was found in an adult with an advanced solid tumor such as melanoma, head and neck, liver or kidney cancer. The DNA sequence reads TGCGCCAGCAGCCTTACCATTACTGAGGAAAAACTGTTTTTT. The encoded protein is CASSLTITEEKLFF.